This TCR beta chain is drawn from a study of beta chain features in type 1 diabetes. Looking at the study overall: Healthy donors and patients had similar age, gender and cell yields.

A heparinised blood draw that averaged around 100 mL was obtained once from each donor. Expressed TCRB transcripts were sequenced, since all the RNA that had been isolated was reverse transcribed. Clones were read by immunoSEQ multiplex PCR, and TCRdb kept only the in-frame ones, dropping some. There are under 500,000 clones in the sample; about 30% occur only once, and 0.06% to 0.07% lies in the top ten. Points on this clone: Its cognate antigen is unknown.

Study results and caveats: In cDNA sequencing, cells with high TCR expression could be over-represented. A possible short-template PCR bias applies equally to patients and controls.

With 4 bases clipped from V and 4 bases from J, the junction kept 8 bases outside the gene matches. Germline-derived CDR1 and CDR2 are SNHLY and FYNNEI. This CDR3 contains 15 residues. V gene TRBV2 combines with J gene TRBJ2-3; 7 positions match TRBD2. The TCR originated in a man between 18 and 29 years old in good health. Material for sequencing was naive CD4+ T cells from blood. In nucleotides, the CDR3 is TGTGCCAGCAGTGCGACGACTAGCAGCGCAGATACGCAGTATTTT. Protein sequence: CASSATTSSADTQYF.